Following are 4 T cell receptor beta chains from one sample sequenced in a study of T cell repertoires and HLA-DP antigens. Their cognate antigens are unknown. The method was immunoSEQ multiplex PCR; TCRdb's version includes in-frame clones alone and lacks a portion of them. The sample shows 65,000 to 90,000 clones, about 82% of them seen only once. The sample was CD4+ T cells from PBMCs. These receptors were obtained from a man between 60 and 70 years old in good health and CMV-seronegative.

The chain couples TRBV10-2 to TRBJ2-5; D is undetermined. The CDR3 has 14 amino acids. Trimming removed 7 bases from V and 4 bases from J, with 16 bases in between. Germline values: CDR1 WSHSY, CDR2 SAAADI. The CDR3, as DNA: TGCGCCAGCAATCCCGGGTCCTGGGTAGAGACCCAGTACTTC. Its protein product is CASNPGSWVETQYF.

This clone has only one observation. The V call is TRBV19, the J call TRBJ2-1; 9 nucleotides line up with TRBD2. Trimming at V came to 5 bases and at J to 3 bases, leaving 5 bases not matched to a gene. The CDR3 is made up of 15 amino acids. Per germline, CDR1 LNHDA and CDR2 SQIVND (reference sequence). The CDR3 here is CASSEGRGGYNEQFF. The CDR3 DNA reads TGTGCCAGTAGTGAAGGGCGGGGGGGCTACAATGAGCAGTTCTTC.

V and J are TRBV29-1 and TRBJ2-5; 12 bases fit TRBD2. V trimming: 3 bases; J trimming: 5 bases; junction bases outside the gene matches: 4. Looked up from germline, CDR1 is SQVTM and CDR2 is ANQGSEA. The CDR3 has 14 amino acids. The CDR3 coding sequence is TGCAGCGTTGAGGCTAGCGGGAGGGGGGAGACCCAGTACTTC. Its translation: CSVEASGRGETQYF.

This clone appeared a single time. The chain couples TRBV11-2 to TRBJ1-5; D is possibly TRBD1 (6 bases). Germline V gene data show CDR1 as SGHAT and CDR2 as FQNNGV. This CDR3 contains 15 residues. Trimming pared 1 base from V and 2 bases from J, leaving 9 bases between. In DNA, the CDR3 is TGTGCCAGCAGCTTAGCAGGGACACGCAATCAGCCCCAGCATTTT. The encoded protein is CASSLAGTRNQPQHF.